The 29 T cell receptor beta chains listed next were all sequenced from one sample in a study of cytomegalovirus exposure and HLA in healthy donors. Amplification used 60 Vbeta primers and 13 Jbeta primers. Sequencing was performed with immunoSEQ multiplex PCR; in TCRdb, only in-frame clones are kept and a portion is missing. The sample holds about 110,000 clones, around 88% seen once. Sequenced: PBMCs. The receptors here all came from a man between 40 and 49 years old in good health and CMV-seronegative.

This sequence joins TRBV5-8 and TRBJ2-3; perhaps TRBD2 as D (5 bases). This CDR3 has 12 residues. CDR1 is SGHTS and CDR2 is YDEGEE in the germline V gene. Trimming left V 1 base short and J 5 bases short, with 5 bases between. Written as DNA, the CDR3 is TGTGCCAGCAGCTTGCGGGGAGATACGCAGTATTTT. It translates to CASSLRGDTQYF.

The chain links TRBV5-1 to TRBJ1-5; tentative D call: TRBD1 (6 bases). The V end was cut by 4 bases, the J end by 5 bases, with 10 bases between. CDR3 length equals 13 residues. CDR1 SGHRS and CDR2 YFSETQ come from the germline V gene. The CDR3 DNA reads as TGCGCCAGCAGCCCTGAGGGGGATCAGCCCCAGCATTTT. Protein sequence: CASSPEGDQPQHF.

The CDR3 region is CASTWDSFNYGYTF. The CDR3 DNA reads as TGTGCCAGTACTTGGGACAGCTTTAACTATGGCTACACCTTC. The chain uses TRBV19 and TRBJ1-2; the match to TRBD1 covers 7 bases. The CDR3 extends over 14 amino acids. Trimming removed 7 bases from V and 1 base from J; junction bases left unmatched: 6. Germline loops: CDR1 LNHDA, CDR2 SQIVND (reference sequence).

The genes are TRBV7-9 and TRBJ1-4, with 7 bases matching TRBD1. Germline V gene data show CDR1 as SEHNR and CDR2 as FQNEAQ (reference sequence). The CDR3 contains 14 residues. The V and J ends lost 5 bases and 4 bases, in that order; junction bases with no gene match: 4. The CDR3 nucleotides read TGTGCCAGCAGCCCAGGGGGAGGTAATGAAAAACTGTTTTTT. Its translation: CASSPGGGNEKLFF.

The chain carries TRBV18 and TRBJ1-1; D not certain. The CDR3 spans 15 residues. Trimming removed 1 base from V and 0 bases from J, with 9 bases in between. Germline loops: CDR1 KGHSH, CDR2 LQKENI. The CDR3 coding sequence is TGTGCCAGCTCACCACTCCCCGACATGAACACTGAAGCTTTCTTT. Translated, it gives CASSPLPDMNTEAFF.

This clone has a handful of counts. The CDR3 nucleotides read TGTGCCAGCAGTCCAGGGACAAAGACTAACTATGGCTACACCTTC. This translates into CASSPGTKTNYGYTF. The chain employs TRBV6-5 and TRBJ1-2; perhaps TRBD1 as D (6 bases). V was cut by 5 bases and J by 0 bases, with 13 bases left in between. This CDR3 is built from 15 residues. CDR1 is MNHEY and CDR2 is SVGAGI in the germline V gene.

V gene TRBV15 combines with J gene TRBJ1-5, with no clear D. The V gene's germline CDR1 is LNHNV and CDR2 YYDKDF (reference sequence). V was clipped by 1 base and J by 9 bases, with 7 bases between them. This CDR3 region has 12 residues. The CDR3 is CATSRGPGPQHF. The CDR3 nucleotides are TGTGCCACCAGCAGAGGGCCGGGGCCCCAGCATTTT.

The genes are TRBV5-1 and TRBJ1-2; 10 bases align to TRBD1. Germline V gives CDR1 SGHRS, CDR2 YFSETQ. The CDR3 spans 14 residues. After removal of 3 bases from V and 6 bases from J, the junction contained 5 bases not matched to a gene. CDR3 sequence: CASSYRGTGDGYTF. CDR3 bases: TGCGCCAGCAGCTATCGCGGGACAGGGGATGGCTACACCTTC.

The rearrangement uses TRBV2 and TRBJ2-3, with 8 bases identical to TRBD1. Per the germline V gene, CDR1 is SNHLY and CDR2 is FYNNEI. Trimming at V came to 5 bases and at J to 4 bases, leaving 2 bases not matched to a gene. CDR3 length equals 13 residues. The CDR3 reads CASSRDRSDTQYF. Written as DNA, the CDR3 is TGTGCCAGCAGTAGGGACAGGTCAGATACGCAGTATTTT.

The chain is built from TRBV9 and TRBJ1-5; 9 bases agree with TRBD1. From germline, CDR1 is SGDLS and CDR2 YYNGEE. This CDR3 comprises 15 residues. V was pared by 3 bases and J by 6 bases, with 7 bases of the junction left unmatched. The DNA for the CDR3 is TGTGCCAGCAGCGCAGGGACAGGGAGAAGTCAGCCCCAGCATTTT. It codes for CASSAGTGRSQPQHF.

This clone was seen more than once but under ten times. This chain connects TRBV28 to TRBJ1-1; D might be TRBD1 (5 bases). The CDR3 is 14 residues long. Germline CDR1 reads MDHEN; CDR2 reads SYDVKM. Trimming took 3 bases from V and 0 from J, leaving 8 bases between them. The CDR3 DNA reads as TGTGCCAGCAGTTTTGGGGCCCTGAACACTGAAGCTTTCTTT. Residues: CASSFGALNTEAFF.

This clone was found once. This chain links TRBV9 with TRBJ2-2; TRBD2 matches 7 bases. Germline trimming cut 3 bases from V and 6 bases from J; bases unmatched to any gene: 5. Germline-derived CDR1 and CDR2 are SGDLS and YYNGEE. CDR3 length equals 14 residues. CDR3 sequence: CASSEMGGPGELFF. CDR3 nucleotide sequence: TGTGCCAGCAGCGAGATGGGAGGGCCCGGGGAGCTGTTTTTT. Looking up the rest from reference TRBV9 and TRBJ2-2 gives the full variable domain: DSGVTQTPKHLITATGQRVTLRCSPRSGDLSVYWYQQSLDQGLQFLIQYYNGEERAKGNILERFSAQQFPDLHSELNLSSLELGDSALYFCASSEMGGPGELFFGEGSRLTVL.

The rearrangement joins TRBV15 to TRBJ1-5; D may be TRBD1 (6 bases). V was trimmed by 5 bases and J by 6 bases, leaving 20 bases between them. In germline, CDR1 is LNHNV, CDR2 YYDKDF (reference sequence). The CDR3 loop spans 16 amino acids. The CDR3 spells CATSGGARTARQPQHF. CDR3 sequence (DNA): TGTGCCACCAGCGGGGGGGCTCGAACAGCTCGTCAGCCCCAGCATTTT.

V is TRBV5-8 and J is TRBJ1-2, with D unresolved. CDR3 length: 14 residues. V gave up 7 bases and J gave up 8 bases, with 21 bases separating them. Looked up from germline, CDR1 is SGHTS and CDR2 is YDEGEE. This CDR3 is CASPPRPLGQGYTF. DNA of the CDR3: TGTGCCAGCCCCCCGAGGCCACTAGGGCAGGGCTACACCTTC.

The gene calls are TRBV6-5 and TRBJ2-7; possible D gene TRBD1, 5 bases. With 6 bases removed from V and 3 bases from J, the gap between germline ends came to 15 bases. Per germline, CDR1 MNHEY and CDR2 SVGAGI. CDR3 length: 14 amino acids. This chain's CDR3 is CASRSGLGRYEQYF. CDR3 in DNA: TGTGCCAGCAGATCCGGGTTGGGGCGCTACGAGCAGTACTTC.

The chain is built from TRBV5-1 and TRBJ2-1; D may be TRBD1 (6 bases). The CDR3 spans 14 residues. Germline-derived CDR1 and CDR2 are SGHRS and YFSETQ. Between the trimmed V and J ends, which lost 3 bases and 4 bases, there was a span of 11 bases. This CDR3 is CASSSQGAYNEQFF. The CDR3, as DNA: TGCGCCAGCAGCTCACAGGGAGCTTACAATGAGCAGTTCTTC. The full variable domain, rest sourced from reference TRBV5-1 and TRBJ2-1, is KAGVTQTPRYLIKTRGQQVTLSCSPISGHRSVSWYQQTPGQGLQFLFEYFSETQRNKGNFPGRFSGRQFSNSRSEMNVSTLELGDSALYLCASSSQGAYNEQFFGPGTRLTVL.

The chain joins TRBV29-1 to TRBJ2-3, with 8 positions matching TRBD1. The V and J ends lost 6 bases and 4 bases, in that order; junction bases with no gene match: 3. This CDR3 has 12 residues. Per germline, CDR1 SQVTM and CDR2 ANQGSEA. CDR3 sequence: CSVVTGADTQYF. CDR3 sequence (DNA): TGCAGCGTAGTGACAGGGGCAGATACGCAGTATTTT.

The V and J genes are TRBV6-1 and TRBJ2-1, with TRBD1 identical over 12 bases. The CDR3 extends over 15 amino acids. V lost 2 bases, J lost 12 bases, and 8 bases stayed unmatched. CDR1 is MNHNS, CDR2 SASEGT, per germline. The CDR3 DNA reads TGTGCCAGCAGTGAAAGGGACAGGGGGCTTGCTGGGCAGTTCTTC. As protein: CASSERDRGLAGQFF.

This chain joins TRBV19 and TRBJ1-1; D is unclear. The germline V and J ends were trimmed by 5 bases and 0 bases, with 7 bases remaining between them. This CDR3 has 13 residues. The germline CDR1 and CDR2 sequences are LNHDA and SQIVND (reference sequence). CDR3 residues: CASSLKLNTEAFF. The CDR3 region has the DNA TGTGCCAGTAGTTTAAAATTGAACACTGAAGCTTTCTTT.

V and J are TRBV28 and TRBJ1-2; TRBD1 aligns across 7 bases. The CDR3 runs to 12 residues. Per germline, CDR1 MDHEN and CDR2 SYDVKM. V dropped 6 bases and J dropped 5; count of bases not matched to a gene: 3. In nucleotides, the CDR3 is TGTGCCAGCAGCCGACAGGGTTATGGCTACACCTTC. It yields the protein CASSRQGYGYTF.

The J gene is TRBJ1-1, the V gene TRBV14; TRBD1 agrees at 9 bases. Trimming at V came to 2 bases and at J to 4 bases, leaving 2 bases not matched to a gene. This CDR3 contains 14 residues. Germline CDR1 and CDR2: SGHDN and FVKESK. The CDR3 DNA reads TGTGCCAGCAGCCAATCGACAGGGGGCACTGAAGCTTTCTTT. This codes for CASSQSTGGTEAFF. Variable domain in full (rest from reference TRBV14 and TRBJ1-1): EAGVTQFPSHSVIEKGQTVTLRCDPISGHDNLYWYRRVMGKEIKFLLHFVKESKQDESGMPNNRFLAERTGGTYSTLKVQPAELEDSGVYFCASSQSTGGTEAFFGQGTRLTVV.

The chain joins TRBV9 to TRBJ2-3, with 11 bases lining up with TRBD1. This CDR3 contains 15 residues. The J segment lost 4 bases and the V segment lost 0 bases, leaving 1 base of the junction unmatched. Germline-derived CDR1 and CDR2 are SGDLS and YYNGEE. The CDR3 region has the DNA TGTGCCAGCAGCGTAGGGACAGGGGGCCCAGATACGCAGTATTTT. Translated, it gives CASSVGTGGPDTQYF.

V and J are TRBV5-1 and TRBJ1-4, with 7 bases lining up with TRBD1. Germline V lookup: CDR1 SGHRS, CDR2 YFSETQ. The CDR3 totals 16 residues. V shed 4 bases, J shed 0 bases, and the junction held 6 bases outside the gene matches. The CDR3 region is CASSVQGGATNEKLFF. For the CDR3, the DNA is TGCGCCAGCAGCGTTCAGGGGGGTGCAACTAATGAAAAACTGTTTTTT. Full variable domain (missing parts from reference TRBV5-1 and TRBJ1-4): KAGVTQTPRYLIKTRGQQVTLSCSPISGHRSVSWYQQTPGQGLQFLFEYFSETQRNKGNFPGRFSGRQFSNSRSEMNVSTLELGDSALYLCASSVQGGATNEKLFFGSGTQLSVL.

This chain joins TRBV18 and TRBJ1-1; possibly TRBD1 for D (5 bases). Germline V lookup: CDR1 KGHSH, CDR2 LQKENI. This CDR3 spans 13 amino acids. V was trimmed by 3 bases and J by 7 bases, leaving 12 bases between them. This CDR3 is CASSPLTGLEAFF. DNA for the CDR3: TGTGCCAGCTCACCCCTCACAGGCCTTGAAGCTTTCTTT.

In nucleotides, the CDR3 is TGCGCCAGCAGCCCGGGACAGGGCACAGATACGCAGTATTTT. It translates to CASSPGQGTDTQYF. This chain links TRBV5-1 with TRBJ2-3; TRBD1 matches at 8 bases. Germline CDR1 reads SGHRS; CDR2 reads YFSETQ. The CDR3 length is 14 residues. After removal of 4 bases from V and 1 base from J, the junction contained 2 bases not matched to a gene.

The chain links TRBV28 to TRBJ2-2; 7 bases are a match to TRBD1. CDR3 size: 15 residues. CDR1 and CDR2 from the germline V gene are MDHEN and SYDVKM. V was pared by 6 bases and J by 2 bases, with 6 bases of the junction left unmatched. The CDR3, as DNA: TGTGCCAGCAGCCTCCGACAGGGTAACACCGGGGAGCTGTTTTTT. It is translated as CASSLRQGNTGELFF.

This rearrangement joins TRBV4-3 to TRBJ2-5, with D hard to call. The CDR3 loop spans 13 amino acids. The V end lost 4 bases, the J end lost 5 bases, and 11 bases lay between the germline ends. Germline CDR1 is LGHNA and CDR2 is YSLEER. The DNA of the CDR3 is TGCGCCAGCAGCCTCACCGAACGGGAGACCCAGTACTTC. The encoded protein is CASSLTERETQYF.

CDR3 in DNA: TGCGCCAGCAGCCAAGCCGCGGGACTAGCAGTCGGGGAGCTGTTTTTT. Translation: CASSQAAGLAVGELFF. The chain recombines TRBV4-1 with TRBJ2-2, with 9 bases identical to TRBD2. V lost 1 base, J lost 7 bases, and 7 bases stayed unmatched. Germline V CDR1 and CDR2: MGHRA, YSYEKL. This CDR3 has 16 residues.

The chain's CDR3 is CASSENRVTNQPQHF. CDR3 bases: TGTGCCAGCAGTGAAAACAGGGTAACCAATCAGCCCCAGCATTTT. The chain carries TRBV6-1 and TRBJ1-5, with TRBD1 as a possible D gene (6 bases). Per germline, CDR1 MNHNS and CDR2 SASEGT. Trimming removed 2 bases from V and 3 bases from J, with 11 bases in between. CDR3 size: 15 residues.